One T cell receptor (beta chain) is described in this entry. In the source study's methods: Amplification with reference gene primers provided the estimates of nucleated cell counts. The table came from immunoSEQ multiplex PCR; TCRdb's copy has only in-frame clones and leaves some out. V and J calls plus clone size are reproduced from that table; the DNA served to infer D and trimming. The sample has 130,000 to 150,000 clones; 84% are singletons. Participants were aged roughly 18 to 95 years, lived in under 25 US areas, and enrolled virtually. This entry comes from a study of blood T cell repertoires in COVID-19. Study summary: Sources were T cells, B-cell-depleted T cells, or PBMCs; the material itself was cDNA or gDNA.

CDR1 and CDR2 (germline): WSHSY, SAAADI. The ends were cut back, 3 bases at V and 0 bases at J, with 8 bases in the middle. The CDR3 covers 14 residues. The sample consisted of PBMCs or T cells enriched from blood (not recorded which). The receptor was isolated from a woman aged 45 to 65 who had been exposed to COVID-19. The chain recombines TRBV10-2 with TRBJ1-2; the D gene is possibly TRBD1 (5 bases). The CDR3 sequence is CASSEDRPNYGYTF. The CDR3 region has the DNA TGCGCCAGCAGTGAAGACAGACCTAACTATGGCTACACCTTC.